This passage covers 11 T cell receptor beta chains from one sample sequenced in a study of blood T cell repertoires in COVID-19. Sequenced by immunoSEQ multiplex PCR; TCRdb stores in-frame clones only, minus some. Of just over 300,000 clones listed, roughly 91% are singletons. The sequenced material came from peripheral blood. These receptor sequences come from a young woman with COVID-19, enrolled during active disease.

The rearrangement uses TRBV6-2 or TRBV6-3 and TRBJ1-1; D perhaps matches TRBD1 (6 bases). The CDR3 length is 16 residues. Between the trimmed V and J ends, which lost 4 bases and 0 bases, there was a span of 15 bases. The germline CDR1 and CDR2 sequences are MNHEY and SVGEGT. The CDR3 loop reads CASSSSGGDMNTEAFF. The CDR3 coding sequence is TGTGCCAGCAGTTCCTCCGGGGGGGACATGAACACTGAAGCTTTCTTT.

The chain recombines TRBV5-6 with TRBJ2-7; 8 bases align to TRBD2. The CDR3 covers 15 residues. V lost 0 bases to trimming and J lost 2 bases; unmatched junction nucleotides: 4. CDR1 and CDR2 (germline): SGHDT, YYEEEE. The CDR3 reads CASSLARGDTYEQYF. The CDR3 bases are TGTGCCAGCAGCTTGGCGCGGGGGGATACCTACGAGCAGTACTTC.

This clone was seen only once. The chain links TRBV20-1 to TRBJ1-4, with a possible D match to TRBD1 (6 bases). CDR3 length equals 14 residues. The germline gives CDR1 DFQATT, CDR2 SNEGSKA (reference sequence). V was clipped by 3 bases and J by 4 bases, with 12 bases between them. DNA of the CDR3: TGCAGTGCTAGTCAGGGACACCTTAATGAAAAACTGTTTTTT. Translation: CSASQGHLNEKLFF.

This clone was observed a handful of times. The chain couples TRBV29-1 to TRBJ1-2; 9 bases map to TRBD1. CDR3 length equals 12 residues. Per germline, CDR1 SQVTM and CDR2 ANQGSEA. V dropped 1 base and J dropped 6; count of bases not matched to a gene: 0. The CDR3 DNA follows: TGCAGCGTTGAAGGGACAGGGGATGGCTACACCTTC. Protein product: CSVEGTGDGYTF.

V is TRBV19 and J is TRBJ1-1; no definite D call. The ends were cut back, 1 base at V and 3 bases at J, with 12 bases in the middle. This CDR3 is built from 15 residues. Germline assignment: CDR1 LNHDA and CDR2 SQIVND (reference sequence). Here the CDR3 reads CASSIATDGYTEAFF. As DNA, the CDR3 is TGTGCCAGTAGTATAGCTACAGATGGATACACTGAAGCTTTCTTT.

This chain connects TRBV6-6 to TRBJ2-2; no clear D. Deletions cut 7 bases from V and 0 bases from J, with 12 bases between. The CDR3 covers 15 residues. The germline V gene has CDR1 MNHNY and CDR2 SVGAGI (reference sequence). CDR3 nucleotide sequence: TGTGCCAGCAAAGCCTGGGCTTCGAACACCGGGGAGCTGTTTTTT. Its protein is CASKAWASNTGELFF.

The chain links TRBV5-1 to TRBJ1-6; D not resolved. Germline CDR1 is SGHRS and CDR2 is YFSETQ. The V end lost 0 bases, the J end lost 7 bases, and 8 bases lay between the germline ends. The CDR3 covers 14 residues. In DNA, the CDR3 is TGCGCCAGCAGCTTGGTTGCAGGCAATTCACCCCTCCACTTT. Amino acids: CASSLVAGNSPLHF.

This clone came up once. This CDR3 reads CSASSETGVPTEAFF. CDR3 in DNA: TGCAGTGCTAGTTCTGAAACAGGGGTACCCACTGAAGCTTTCTTT. The chain carries TRBV20-1 and TRBJ1-1, with 7 bases lining up with TRBD1. Unmatched junction bases numbered 11, after V lost 3 bases and J lost 4 bases. CDR1 and CDR2 (germline): DFQATT, SNEGSKA (reference sequence). The CDR3 covers 15 residues.

The V gene is TRBV15, the J gene TRBJ1-6; 7 positions agree with TRBD1. The CDR3 totals 16 residues. Germline CDR1 and CDR2: LNHNV and YYDKDF (reference sequence). The ends lost 4 bases at V and 6 bases at J; junction bases unmatched: 9. The CDR3 sequence is CATSTLPGQINSPLHF. CDR3 sequence (DNA): TGTGCCACCAGCACCCTCCCGGGACAGATTAATTCACCCCTCCACTTT.

V usage is TRBV5-4 and J usage is TRBJ2-3; 16 nucleotides agree with TRBD2. This CDR3 has 18 amino acids. V shed 4 bases and J 2 bases; nucleotides not matched to a gene: 7. CDR1 is SGHNT and CDR2 is YYREEE in the germline V gene (reference sequence). The CDR3 nucleotides are TGTGCCAGCAGCCCGGGACTAGCGGGGGGGCGGGTCACAGATACGCAGTATTTT. This codes for CASSPGLAGGRVTDTQYF.

V and J are TRBV11-2 and TRBJ2-5; 8 bases align to TRBD1. The CDR3 has 15 amino acids. Germline trimming cut 5 bases from V and 5 bases from J; bases unmatched to any gene: 10. Germline V gene sequence: CDR1 SGHAT, CDR2 FQNNGV. The CDR3 sequence: CASSALTGGLETQYF. The CDR3 DNA follows: TGTGCCAGCAGCGCCTTAACAGGGGGACTGGAGACCCAGTACTTC. Looking up the rest from reference TRBV11-2 and TRBJ2-5 gives the full variable domain: EAGVAQSPRYKIIEKRQSVAFWCNPISGHATLYWYQQILGQGPKLLIQFQNNGVVDDSQLPKDRFSAERLKGVDSTLKIQPAKLEDSAVYLCASSALTGGLETQYFGPGTRLLVL.